This T cell receptor (beta chain) was captured in a study of vaccination and CD4 T cells after COVID-19. Overall study results and limits: Researchers report that a median about 89% of reactive clones in convalescent patients surfaced only post-vaccination.

The ends lost 5 bases at V and 6 bases at J; junction bases unmatched: 13. The length of the CDR3 is 15 residues. Germline V gene sequence: CDR1 DFQATT, CDR2 SNEGSKA (reference sequence). Remarks on this clonotype: Its specificity is not known.

The Oncomine TCR Beta short-read assay sequenced DNA from cultured CD4+ T cells. Genomic DNA was isolated from cultured CD4+ T cells. TCRdb reprocessed the PCR reads with MiXCR, giving one entry per CDR3 protein. Among tens of thousands of distinct CDR3 sequences listed, 60% to 80% were seen once. Described treatment: approximately 9-day PBMC culture with coronavirus spike peptide pools or control peptides (ViraFEST assay). The sequence was obtained from a human donor who received a COVID-19 vaccine. Material: CD4+ T cells from blood, cultured in vitro, obtained after SARS-CoV-2 vaccination. The chain couples TRBV20-1 to TRBJ1-5, with TRBD1 identical over 7 bases. The CDR3 region is CSASLRGGIGQPQHF. The CDR3 nucleotides are TGCAGTGCTTCCCTCAGGGGGGGCATAGGTCAGCCCCAGCATTTT.